The T cell receptor (beta chain) described here comes from a study of blood T cell repertoires in COVID-19. Study in general: Samples of COVID-19 (acute and convalescent) were obtained from the United States, Italy and Spain. From T cells, B-cell-depleted T cells, or PBMCs came the material, which was cDNA or gDNA.

In germline, CDR1 is SGHTA, CDR2 FQGTGA. The CDR3 contains 14 residues. V shed 0 bases and J 8 bases; nucleotides not matched to a gene: 6. In the source study's methods: Estimates of nucleated cell counts were drawn from the amplification of reference gene primers. Sequenced by immunoSEQ multiplex PCR; TCRdb stores in-frame clones only, minus some. V and J calls and clone size are copied from that table; D and trimming were computed from the DNA. Among over 45,000 clones listed, about 77% were seen once. The sequenced sample was peripheral blood. This TCR was recovered from a human donor with active or convalescent COVID-19. The donor label of this sample is uncertain. The V and J genes are TRBV7-3 and TRBJ1-2; 7 bases are a match to TRBD1. Written as DNA, the CDR3 is TGTGCCAGCAGCTTAACAGGGGGCGCTGGGGGCTACACCTTC. It specifies CASSLTGGAGGYTF. Full variable domain (missing parts from reference TRBV7-3 and TRBJ1-2): GAGVSQTPSNKVTEKGKYVELRCDPISGHTALYWYRQSLGQGPEFLIYFQGTGAADDSGLPNDRFFAVRPEGSVSTLKIQRTERGDSAVYLCASSLTGGAGGYTFGSGTRLTVV.